A single sample is the source of the 6 T cell receptor beta chains below, sequenced in a study of blood T cells in healthy people across ages. Sample-barcoded 5' priming and a J-beta primer mix drove a second PCR of roughly 6 to 12 cycles. MiXCR, run by TCRdb on the 5' RACE reads, gives a single entry per CDR3 protein. The sample carries approximately 780,000 distinct CDR3 sequences, 25% to 30% recorded once. This sample also belongs to another study, concerning T cells of mothers and their children.

The specimen was blood. All receptors come from a boy between 10 and 17 years old in good health.

The gene calls are TRBV5-6 and TRBJ2-3, with a possible D match to TRBD2 (5 bases). Germline lookup yields CDR1 SGHDT and CDR2 YYEEEE. CDR3 length equals 15 residues. The V and J ends lost 3 bases and 5 bases respectively, with 16 bases between them. The CDR3 nucleotides are TGTGCCAGCAGCTCCACTCTGCGAGCGGTAGATACGCAGTATTTT. This encodes CASSSTLRAVDTQYF.

The genes are TRBV27 and TRBJ1-2, with D maybe TRBD1 (5 bases). V lost 5 bases and J lost 1, with 11 bases in between. The germline CDR1 and CDR2 sequences are MNHEY and SMNVEV (reference sequence). This CDR3 comprises 14 residues. The CDR3 here is CASSKTDNNYGYTF. CDR3 nucleotides: TGTGCCAGCAGTAAGACAGACAATAACTATGGCTACACCTTC.

The gene calls are TRBV6-6 and TRBJ2-5, with D uncertain. From germline, CDR1 is MNHNY and CDR2 SVGAGI (reference sequence). The length of the CDR3 is 14 residues. Trimming took off 4 bases at V and 4 bases at J, with 13 bases between the two ends. As DNA, the CDR3 is TGTGCCAGCAGTTTCCCAAACTTCGGAGAGACCCAGTACTTC. This sequence encodes CASSFPNFGETQYF.

The chain combines TRBV12-3 or TRBV12-4 with TRBJ2-4; D tentatively reads TRBD1 or TRBD2 (6 bases each). Deletions cut 4 bases from V and 2 bases from J, with 12 bases between. The CDR3 contains 15 residues. The CDR3 reads CASSSQGGTKNIQYF. The CDR3, as DNA: TGTGCCAGCAGTTCACAGGGCGGGACCAAAAACATTCAGTACTTC.

The V gene is TRBV7-8, the J gene TRBJ1-1; D not resolved. Germline V gene sequence: CDR1 SGHVS, CDR2 FQNEAQ. V was pared by 5 bases and J by 0 bases, with 10 bases between. The CDR3 has 14 residues. The CDR3 nucleotides read TGTGCCAGCAGCGTTACACAGATGAACACTGAAGCTTTCTTT. Translating it yields CASSVTQMNTEAFF. The full variable domain, rest sourced from reference TRBV7-8 and TRBJ1-1, is GAGVSQSPRYKVAKRGQDVALRCDPISGHVSLFWYQQALGQGPEFLTYFQNEAQLDKSGLPSDRFFAERPEGSVSTLKIQRTQQEDSAVYLCASSVTQMNTEAFFGQGTRLTVV.

The chain has TRBV5-6 and TRBJ2-7; D is unclear. CDR3 size: 14 residues. V was clipped by 2 bases and J by 0 bases, with 9 bases between them. Per the germline V gene, CDR1 is SGHDT and CDR2 is YYEEEE. CDR3 nucleotides: TGTGCCAGCAGCTTTAGGCAGCCCTCCTACGAGCAGTACTTC. It codes for CASSFRQPSYEQYF.